Following are 5 T cell receptor beta chains from one sample sequenced in a study of T cell responses to AZD1222 COVID-19 vaccine. This table comes from immunoSEQ multiplex PCR, and its TCRdb copy is limited to in-frame clones, with some not included. The sample has about 110,000 clones, approximately 87% seen once; the top ten hold around 4%. Sequenced here: peripheral blood, sampled 28 days after the second AZD1222 dose. Source of these receptors: an adult who received the AZD1222 COVID-19 vaccine.

The chain couples TRBV7-6 to TRBJ1-5, with D maybe TRBD1 (6 bases). Per the germline V gene, CDR1 is SGHVS and CDR2 is FNYEAQ. Trimming pared 5 bases from V and 6 bases from J, leaving 11 bases between. This CDR3 region has 13 residues. The CDR3 here is CASSQGYTQPQHF. Here the CDR3 DNA reads TGTGCCAGCAGCCAGGGGTATACTCAGCCCCAGCATTTT.

In this sample, this clone turned up a few times. This sequence joins TRBV9 and TRBJ2-5; TRBD1 or TRBD2 may be the D gene (6 bases each). Trimming removed 0 bases at V and 1 base at J, with 7 bases between. CDR3 length: 14 residues. CDR1 and CDR2 (germline): SGDLS, YYNGEE. CDR3 coding DNA: TGTGCCAGCAGCGTAGGGGGGGCCCAAGAGACCCAGTACTTC. The encoded protein is CASSVGGAQETQYF.

The J gene is TRBJ2-5, the V gene TRBV6-1, with 13 bases aligning to TRBD2. V lost 2 bases to trimming and J lost 5 bases; unmatched junction nucleotides: 5. Germline lookup yields CDR1 MNHNS and CDR2 SASEGT. This CDR3 is 16 amino acids long. In DNA, the CDR3 is TGTGCCAGCAGTGAAACTAGCGGGAGGGCCGGGGAGACCCAGTACTTC. Protein: CASSETSGRAGETQYF.

V gene TRBV4-3 combines with J gene TRBJ2-2, with D unresolved. Trimming left V 0 bases short and J 9 bases short, with 11 bases between. The CDR3 contains 14 residues. Germline V CDR1 and CDR2: LGHNA, YSLEER. The DNA for the CDR3 is TGCGCCAGCAGCCAAGATGCTAGGGATAGGGAGCTGTTTTTT. This gives the protein CASSQDARDRELFF.

The rearrangement links TRBV4-3 to TRBJ2-7; no definite D call. V dropped 0 bases and J dropped 2 bases, with 8 bases sitting between them. The germline CDR1 and CDR2 sequences are LGHNA and YSLEER. The CDR3 runs 14 residues. The CDR3 is CASSQEYSTYEQYF. CDR3 coding DNA: TGCGCCAGCAGCCAAGAGTACAGCACCTACGAGCAGTACTTC.